These 30 T cell receptor beta chains came from one sample sequenced in a study of CD8 T cells in Susac syndrome. Reverse transcription used about 0.5 to 1 ug RNA and random hexamers. TCRdb fed the immunoSEQ multiplex PCR reads into MiXCR, producing one record per CDR3 protein. The table records tens of thousands of distinct CDR3 sequences, 93% of them present only once. The source material was CD4+ T cells from PBMCs. The receptors derive from a human donor with Susac syndrome.

This chain joins TRBV7-2 and TRBJ2-7, with 7 bases fitting TRBD1. Germline V CDR1 and CDR2: SGHTA, FQGNSA. The CDR3 has 12 residues. Germline trimming cut 2 bases from V and 7 bases from J; bases unmatched to any gene: 2. Here the CDR3 reads CASSLNRGEQYF. The CDR3 nucleotides are TGTGCCAGCAGCTTAAACAGGGGTGAGCAGTACTTC.

The gene calls are TRBV29-1 and TRBJ2-7, with unresolved D. This CDR3 has 9 residues. Trimming shortened V by 6 bases and J by 9 bases, and 9 bases separated the two germline ends. Per germline, CDR1 SQVTM and CDR2 ANQGSEA. CDR3 region: CSVNELQYF. The CDR3 DNA sequence: TGCAGCGTAAATGAGTTGCAGTACTTC.

The rearrangement uses TRBV7-2 and TRBJ1-5, with 9 bases matching TRBD1. J was trimmed by 8 bases and V by 4 bases; bases with no gene match: 6. Germline V gives CDR1 SGHTA, CDR2 FQGNSA. The CDR3 extends over 14 amino acids. The chain's CDR3 is CASSSTGQGEPQHF. The CDR3 DNA follows: TGTGCCAGCAGCTCCACGGGACAGGGAGAGCCCCAGCATTTT. The whole variable domain, remainder taken from reference TRBV7-2 and TRBJ1-5, is GAGVSQSPSNKVTEKGKDVELRCDPISGHTALYWYRQSLGQGLEFLIYFQGNSAPDKSGLPSDRFSAERTGGSVSTLTIQRTQQEDSAVYLCASSSTGQGEPQHFGDGTRLSIL.

The CDR3 DNA follows: TGTGCCAGCAGTTATCAGGGGGCAGCTTTCTTT. The encoded protein is CASSYQGAAFF. The chain carries TRBV6-2 or TRBV6-3 and TRBJ1-1; 8 nucleotides agree with TRBD1. CDR3 length: 11 residues. CDR1 is MNHEY, CDR2 SVGEGT, per germline. V shed 3 bases, J shed 10 bases, and the junction held 1 base outside the gene matches.

The chain employs TRBV25-1 and TRBJ1-1; the D is unclear. V was clipped by 5 bases and J by 3 bases, with 13 bases between them. CDR1 and CDR2 (germline): MGHDK, SYGVNS. The CDR3 sequence is 14 residues long. The CDR3 reads CASSRRPEDTEAFF. CDR3 DNA: TGTGCCAGCAGTCGACGGCCGGAGGACACTGAAGCTTTCTTT. Based on the CDR3 plus reference TRBV25-1 and TRBJ1-1, the full variable domain is EADIYQTPRYLVIGTGKKITLECSQTMGHDKMYWYQQDPGMELHLIHYSYGVNSTEKGDLSSESTVSRIRTEHFPLTLESARPSHTSQYLCASSRRPEDTEAFFGQGTRLTVV.

V usage is TRBV9 and J usage is TRBJ2-7; D is uncertain. The CDR3 consists of 13 residues. CDR1 and CDR2 from the germline V gene are SGDLS and YYNGEE. V shed 3 bases and J shed 2 bases, with 9 bases lying between them. Here the CDR3 reads CASSDGGPYEQYF. The CDR3 DNA sequence: TGTGCCAGCAGCGACGGCGGACCCTACGAGCAGTACTTC.

This chain joins TRBV6-5 and TRBJ1-6; possibly TRBD1 for D (5 bases). Germline CDR1 MNHEY, CDR2 SVGAGI. The germline V and J ends were trimmed by 8 bases and 8 bases, with 19 bases remaining between them. This CDR3 is 15 amino acids long. CDR3 sequence reads: CASSKNVGGHSPLHF. CDR3 DNA: TGTGCCAGCTCGAAAAACGTCGGGGGTCATTCACCCCTCCACTTT.

The chain carries TRBV19 and TRBJ2-7; perhaps TRBD2 as D (6 bases). Germline lookup yields CDR1 LNHDA and CDR2 SQIVND (reference sequence). V was pared by 3 bases and J by 5 bases, with 14 bases between. The CDR3 has 14 amino acids. Written as DNA, the CDR3 is TGTGCCAGTAGTATGGGACTTAGCACAGACGAGCAGTACTTC. This sequence encodes CASSMGLSTDEQYF.

V gene TRBV11-2 combines with J gene TRBJ2-7; 8 bases map to TRBD2. The V segment lost 3 bases and the J segment 9 bases; nucleotides outside the gene matches: 10. The CDR3 has 14 amino acids. CDR1 and CDR2 (germline): SGHAT, FQNNGV. The CDR3 DNA reads as TGTGCCAGCAGCTTTAGCGGGGTTGGGGGGTGGCAGTACTTC. Its protein is CASSFSGVGGWQYF.

J is TRBJ1-6 and V is TRBV6-2 or TRBV6-3; 8 bases align to TRBD1. Trimming took 4 bases from V and 11 from J; bases not matched to a gene: 7. The CDR3 consists of 14 residues. CDR1 is MNHEY, CDR2 SVGEGT, per germline. The CDR3 sequence is CASSFSQGAPPLHF. DNA for the CDR3: TGTGCCAGCAGTTTTTCTCAGGGGGCCCCACCCCTCCACTTT.

The V gene is TRBV20-1, the J gene TRBJ1-2; possible D gene TRBD1, 5 bases. The germline CDR1 and CDR2 sequences are DFQATT and SNEGSKA (reference sequence). This CDR3 contains 14 residues. V lost 6 bases to trimming and J lost 7 bases, with 21 bases between them. The CDR3 region has the DNA TGCAGTGCCCCGACCGGGACCGGCCCCGGTGGCTACACCTTC. Translation gives CSAPTGTGPGGYTF.

The CDR3 protein is CASSRFDGGLAGTDTQYF. CDR3 bases: TGCGCCAGCAGCCGTTTTGATGGGGGACTAGCGGGTACAGATACGCAGTATTTT. The chain combines TRBV5-1 with TRBJ2-3; 12 positions agree with TRBD2. The V and J ends lost 4 bases and 3 bases, in that order; junction bases with no gene match: 12. CDR3 size: 18 residues. Germline CDR1 reads SGHRS; CDR2 reads YFSETQ. Supplemented by reference TRBV5-1 and TRBJ2-3, the full variable domain reads KAGVTQTPRYLIKTRGQQVTLSCSPISGHRSVSWYQQTPGQGLQFLFEYFSETQRNKGNFPGRFSGRQFSNSRSEMNVSTLELGDSALYLCASSRFDGGLAGTDTQYFGPGTRLTVL.

The rearrangement joins TRBV18 to TRBJ2-5; D not certain. V lost 2 bases and J lost 2, with 6 bases in between. In germline, CDR1 is KGHSH, CDR2 LQKENI. This CDR3 comprises 13 residues. The DNA of the CDR3 is TGTGCCAGCTCACCAGGGGATCAAGAGACCCAGTACTTC. Translating it yields CASSPGDQETQYF.

The chain couples TRBV28 to TRBJ2-3; 8 bases match TRBD1. V shed 5 bases and J 4 bases; nucleotides not matched to a gene: 5. CDR1 and CDR2 (germline): MDHEN, SYDVKM. The CDR3 has 14 residues. Here the CDR3 reads CASSASGGADTQYF. The CDR3 nucleotides read TGTGCCAGCAGTGCCTCAGGGGGCGCAGATACGCAGTATTTT.

V gene TRBV5-4 combines with J gene TRBJ1-1; D is uncertain. Germline lookup yields CDR1 SGHNT and CDR2 YYREEE (reference sequence). The ends were cut back, 4 bases at V and 1 base at J, with 17 bases in the middle. The CDR3 sequence is 16 residues long. This chain's CDR3 is CASSVRASWWNTEAFF. CDR3 coding DNA: TGTGCCAGCAGCGTTAGGGCATCCTGGTGGAACACTGAAGCTTTCTTT.

The rearrangement links TRBV6-1 to TRBJ2-7; D unresolved. The ends were cut back, 7 bases at V and 2 bases at J, with 9 bases in the middle. The CDR3 runs 12 residues. CDR1 and CDR2 (germline): MNHNS, SASEGT. CDR3 coding DNA: TGTGCCAGCATGAAGGACCCCTACGAGCAGTACTTC. This codes for CASMKDPYEQYF.

This chain connects TRBV28 to TRBJ1-5; no firm D call. This CDR3 is 17 amino acids long. V was cut by 2 bases and J by 1 base, with 15 bases left in between. The germline CDR1 and CDR2 sequences are MDHEN and SYDVKM. The CDR3 region is CASSLLINTKSNQPQHF. As DNA, the CDR3 is TGTGCCAGCAGTTTACTTATCAACACGAAGAGCAATCAGCCCCAGCATTTT.

The gene calls are TRBV28 and TRBJ2-2; no clear D gene. The CDR3 contains 14 residues. V was trimmed by 2 bases and J by 1 base, leaving 5 bases between them. Looked up from germline, CDR1 is MDHEN and CDR2 is SYDVKM. CDR3 region: CASSLEMNTGELFF. The CDR3 DNA sequence: TGTGCCAGCAGTTTAGAAATGAACACCGGGGAGCTGTTTTTT.

This chain links TRBV24-1 with TRBJ1-3, with 12 bases fitting TRBD1. J gave up 4 bases and V 4 bases, and 10 bases lay outside the gene matches. This CDR3 comprises 18 residues. CDR1 is KGHDR, CDR2 SFDVKD, per germline. This CDR3 reads CATSDLPGQGASGNTIYF. In DNA form, the CDR3 reads TGTGCCACCAGTGACTTACCGGGACAGGGGGCTTCCGGAAACACCATATATTTT.

This chain uses TRBV28 with TRBJ2-3; D remains unclear. The CDR3 sequence is 11 residues long. V lost 3 bases, J lost 9 bases, and 7 bases lay in between. The germline V gene encodes CDR1 MDHEN and CDR2 SYDVKM. The CDR3 DNA is TGTGCCAGCAGTTTGGCGTGGACGCAGTATTTT. Translated: CASSLAWTQYF.

V and J are TRBV7-3 and TRBJ1-2; 8 bases are shared with TRBD1. The CDR3 is 14 amino acids. Losses at the gene ends were 5 bases for V and 8 bases for J; bases not matched to a gene: 10. Germline V CDR1 and CDR2: SGHTA, FQGTGA. CDR3 sequence: CASSPRVGTGGYTF. CDR3 DNA: TGTGCCAGCAGCCCCAGGGTGGGGACAGGAGGCTACACCTTC.

V is TRBV20-1 and J is TRBJ1-5, with D uncertain. Germline V CDR1 and CDR2: DFQATT, SNEGSKA (reference sequence). The CDR3 loop spans 13 amino acids. V was shortened by 3 bases and J by 0 bases, with 6 bases between the two germline ends. CDR3 bases: TGCAGTGCTAGGCTGGATAGCAATCAGCCCCAGCATTTT. Protein product: CSARLDSNQPQHF.

This sequence joins TRBV9 and TRBJ1-3, with D unclear. Germline CDR1 SGDLS, CDR2 YYNGEE. Trimming left V 0 bases short and J 0 bases short, with 7 bases between. The length of the CDR3 is 15 residues. The CDR3 loop is CASSVDISSGNTIYF. CDR3 bases: TGTGCCAGCAGCGTAGATATTAGCTCTGGAAACACCATATATTTT.

J is TRBJ1-5 and V is TRBV4-1; TRBD1 is a possible D gene (5 bases). Trimming stripped 1 base from V and 2 bases from J, with 15 bases between. Per the germline V gene, CDR1 is MGHRA and CDR2 is YSYEKL. CDR3 size: 17 residues. Written as DNA, the CDR3 is TGCGCCAGCAGCCAAGTGGGACGGCGAATAGGCAATCAGCCCCAGCATTTT. Amino acids: CASSQVGRRIGNQPQHF.

This clonotype showed up just a few times. V usage is TRBV2 and J usage is TRBJ2-7; D might be TRBD1 (5 bases). CDR1 and CDR2 from the germline V gene are SNHLY and FYNNEI. The CDR3 runs to 14 residues. Trimming took 3 bases from V and 6 from J, leaving 15 bases between them. Here the CDR3 DNA reads TGTGCCAGCAGTGATTATAGGGGTGGCGGCGAGCAGTACTTC. Its protein is CASSDYRGGGEQYF.

The chain couples TRBV4-3 to TRBJ2-5, with D possibly matching TRBD2 (5 bases). The CDR3 length is 15 residues. Trimming stripped 0 bases from V and 7 bases from J, with 15 bases between. Germline V gene sequence: CDR1 LGHNA, CDR2 YSLEER. The CDR3 DNA reads as TGCGCCAGCAGCCAAGATCCTGGAGGCGGACTGACCCAGTACTTC. Its translation: CASSQDPGGGLTQYF.

The chain couples TRBV6-6 to TRBJ1-5, with a possible D match to TRBD1 (6 bases). The length of the CDR3 is 16 residues. The ends were cut back, 6 bases at V and 0 bases at J, with 15 bases in the middle. Germline V lookup: CDR1 MNHNY, CDR2 SVGAGI (reference sequence). In DNA, the CDR3 is TGTGCCAGCAGCGCGAATCGACAGGCTAGCAATCAGCCCCAGCATTTT. Amino acid sequence: CASSANRQASNQPQHF.

This sequence joins TRBV27 and TRBJ1-1; tentative D call: TRBD1 (5 bases). Germline V gene lookup returns CDR1 MNHEY and CDR2 SMNVEV (reference sequence). Trimming stripped 1 base from V and 11 bases from J, with 20 bases between. This CDR3 has 15 amino acids. CDR3 sequence reads: CASSLFFRGDERAFF. CDR3 sequence (DNA): TGTGCCAGCAGTTTATTTTTTCGAGGGGACGAACGGGCTTTCTTT.

This clonotype was detected only once. The V and J genes are TRBV5-1 and TRBJ2-7; D may be TRBD2 (5 bases). V was cut by 1 base and J by 4 bases, with 24 bases left in between. Looked up from germline, CDR1 is SGHRS and CDR2 is YFSETQ. There are 18 residues in the CDR3. This chain's CDR3 is CASSLRSSLATYVYEQYF. In nucleotides, the CDR3 is TGCGCCAGCAGCTTGCGGTCTAGTCTAGCTACGTACGTTTACGAGCAGTACTTC. Variable domain in full (rest from reference TRBV5-1 and TRBJ2-7): KAGVTQTPRYLIKTRGQQVTLSCSPISGHRSVSWYQQTPGQGLQFLFEYFSETQRNKGNFPGRFSGRQFSNSRSEMNVSTLELGDSALYLCASSLRSSLATYVYEQYFGPGTRLTVT.

V is TRBV6-4 and J is TRBJ1-4; the D is unclear. This CDR3 contains 15 residues. The V gene's germline CDR1 is MRHNA and CDR2 SNTAGT. V lost 4 bases and J 7 bases, leaving 16 bases between the germline ends. The CDR3 DNA reads as TGTGCCAGCAGTGGATCACCCAGACGACGTGAAAAACTGTTTTTT. The encoded protein is CASSGSPRRREKLFF.